The source of this T cell receptor beta chain is a study of cytomegalovirus exposure and HLA in healthy donors (dated by TCRdb to about 2017). Context from the whole study: According to an earlier analysis of several hundred of the donors, roughly 180 million T cells yielded some 120 million unique TCR beta sequences and less than 300 Gb of sequence data. An early release covering approximately 600 HLA-typed donors comprised about 290 gigabases of sequencing data and 85 million to 100 million unique TCR sequences. The genetic ancestry cluster associated with self-reported Caucasian donors included 81% of the approximately 400 genotyped donors. The study was designed to test whether signatures of past pathogen exposure could be identified by cataloging public T cell receptors. The study profiled the T cell repertoires of fewer than 850 subjects by immunosequencing and related them to cytomegalovirus serostatus. Along with the approximately 600-subject first cohort, a separate validation cohort of roughly 110 different subjects was used. High-throughput TCR immunosequencing, statistical association of individual TCRs with disease status, and machine learning were combined to predict cytomegalovirus infection status. A later analysis re-examined previously published TCR beta repertoires from roughly 720 donors and added high-resolution HLA genotyping to investigate patterns of TCR occurrence. The later analysis used no new phenotypic data to find candidate immune exposures, relying instead on TCR beta sequences and their occurrence across donors. An earlier analysis of 500 to 750 of the donors applied high-throughput TCR beta sequencing to assess whether each TCR beta V gene segment acted as functional or pseudogenic. Donor age, sex, ethnicity and CMV serostatus were compiled alongside the repertoire data. A later genetic analysis took genome-wide SNP genotypes for about three fifths of the roughly 670 donors and used that subset as a discovery cohort. All discovery cohort repertoires had been generated using a single sequencing platform. HLA typing covered class I and class II loci at four-digit resolution. The number of typed donors differed by locus: about 620-640 for A, B, C, DRB1 and DQB1; 500 to 550 for DQA1; approximately 600 for DPA1; and approximately 450 for DPB1. Because of strong linkage in the cohort, roughly five DR-DQ haplotypes were treated as single units for association and clustering. Across 398 genotyped donors of the cohort, an average of roughly 200,000 unique TCR beta nucleotide sequences per donor were sequenced, and roughly 20% of those sequences were non-productive.

The cohort comprised 710 or so healthy bone marrow donors. At the time of sampling, every cohort member was nominally healthy, though immune exposures that went unrecorded were likely present. The donor was CMV seronegative and was included in the group of several hundred seronegative cohort members. A peripheral blood sample was collected from each donor, and TCR beta sequencing was performed on peripheral blood mononuclear cells. The Qiagen DNeasy Blood Extraction Kit was used to extract genomic DNA from the blood cell samples. Points on this clone: Its binding antigen is unknown. Per-base qualities were not stored, and no clone one base away is much larger.

CDR1 SGHRS and CDR2 YFSETQ are derived from the germline V gene. Trimming takes 0 bases from V and 4 bases from J, and the germline ends sit 11 bases apart. The CDR3 spans 15 residues, from the cysteine through the phenylalanine. Only the CDR3 DNA stays, 45 bases, in frame from base 1. General findings and caveats noted by the study authors: According to the authors, the approach could potentially be generalized to other disease states and immunological phenotypes. Immune exposure information for the cohort was limited to CMV serostatus. In a later genetic analysis, fewer N-insertions in productive TCRs were reported among donors in an Asian-associated ancestry cluster than the approximately 630-donor mean. Across donors, most TCR sequences were observed very rarely, whereas some public TCRs were present in many individuals. A few of the identified cytomegalovirus-associated TCR beta chains were confirmed in vitro to be specific for cytomegalovirus antigens. According to a later analysis, parvovirus B19, influenza, CMV and Epstein-Barr virus appeared linked to several top co-occurrence clusters. According to a later analysis, TCR association rates differed among HLA loci, with DRB1 alleles showing the most associated TCRs and HLA-C alleles showing the fewest. The classifier was reported to diagnose cytomegalovirus status with high specificity and sensitivity in both the original and validation cohorts. In a later analysis, most CMV-associated TCR beta chains were found to appear HLA-restricted, with HLA associations seemingly driven largely by CMV exposure. A further reported finding was that TCR beta sequences accurately predicted the HLA-A and HLA-B alleles for most subjects in the first cohort. Some IMGT-functional V segments, including TRBV6-2 and TRBV6-3, could not be distinguished by the 87-base-pair reads and were therefore excluded. In a later analysis, HLA-associated TCR beta chains were found to be more clonally expanded and to have lower generation probabilities than equally common non-associated chains. Strong co-occurrence of HLA alleles, especially DR and DQ, made assigning TCR associations to individual alleles difficult. In a later genetic analysis, a missense DCLRE1C variant was associated with V-gene and J-gene trimming of TCR beta chains, and the association was replicated in an independent cohort. Only TCR beta chains were sequenced in this cohort, and the absence of alpha or paired-chain data limited detectable features. The study gave a list of around 170 TCR beta chains associated with cytomegalovirus. Because some donors lacked HLA typing at each locus, the association tests relied only on the typed subset. Correlated functional status among segregating V segments might reflect linkage disequilibrium, but an unknown experimental factor could not be ruled out. Sequencing depth was assumed to be roughly uniform across donors in the presence/absence analyses, though that assumption may not hold. In a later analysis, 15,000 to 20,000 TCR beta sequences were associated with specific HLA alleles at a false discovery rate of 0.05. Because counts were too low, 15 to 20 rarely observed V segments, including chromosome 9 orphons, were excluded from the earlier analysis of some 540 of the donors. In an earlier analysis of 587 of the donors, most TCR beta V segments appeared in productive rearrangements about 87% or about 30% of the time, broadly matching IMGT annotations. The sequencing pipeline was judged likely to have produced a cluster of highly shared sequence variants as a technical artifact.

Libraries came from the immunoSEQ multiplex PCR assay. A mixture of 60 forward primers for TCR Vbeta segments and 13 reverse primers for TCR Jbeta segments was used in the multiplex PCR. A multiplex PCR assay on genomic DNA amplified the CDR3 region of rearranged TCR beta genes. The amplified TCR beta libraries were sequenced on the Illumina HiSeq System as 87-base-pair reads. The original methods were these. In a later analysis, 70 million to 95 million unique TCR beta chains were counted across the approximately 640 repertoires, and roughly 9.9 million of these chains were shared by at least two donors. A nearest-neighbor algorithm error-corrected the raw reads and collapsed the reads into unique sequences, merging closely related sequences to remove PCR and sequencing errors. Alignment of CDR3 sequences to IMGT reference sequences was used to assign V, D and J gene segments. For a sequence to be retained, a match of at least six nucleotides to both a V gene segment and a J gene segment was required. A rearrangement counted as productive if the CDR3 had no stop codons and remained in frame with V and J, and every other rearrangement counted as non-productive. CDR3 was defined according to IMGT convention as the region running from the second conserved V-encoded cysteine to the conserved J-encoded phenylalanine. The earlier analysis of fewer than 700 of the donors excluded sequences that lacked an unambiguous match to a single V gene segment. In an earlier analysis of around 590 of the donors, a V segment was called functional when productive rearrangements were above 56.7%, and segregating when the standard deviation between donors exceeded 5%. A statistical classification framework was developed to diagnose cytomegalovirus status using the catalog of TCR beta chain sequences. V and J gene assignment, in a later analysis, came from comparing TCR nucleotide sequences with IMGT/GENE-DB human TR gene sequences. In a later analysis, CDR3 sequences and most-parsimonious VDJ recombination scenarios were assigned using the TCRdist pipeline. In a later analysis, every TCR beta chain was defined by the combination of its CDR3 amino acid sequence and its V-gene family, and reads without a unique V-gene family were dropped. In a later analysis, some 600 highly shared, low-generation-probability nucleotide sequences were removed to address suspected cross-contamination and a sequencing artifact. A later analysis calculated a clonal expansion index for each public chain from normalized within-repertoire ranks of inferred template counts. In a later analysis, generation probabilities were computed with a VDJ recombination model fitted to out-of-frame rearrangements, and the resulting probabilities were checked against IGoR. Hypergeometric tests were used in a later analysis to score TCR-TCR, TCR-HLA and TCR-CMV co-occurrence, with a repertoire-size bias correction applied to the TCR pairs. False discovery rates were estimated in a later analysis by permuting HLA or CMV assignments 20 times. In a later analysis, co-occurring TCRs were grouped using DBSCAN, with TCRdist sequence similarity added in when clustering inside HLA-allele-positive subsets. Repertoires with fewer than 30,000 or more than 120,000 public chains were left out of co-occurrence clustering, as were about 5 repertoires with anomalous nucleotide sharing. TCRdb took over this immuneACCESS table, retaining in-frame rearrangements with V and J assigned. Such tables are incomplete; in checked studies, under half of the missing clones stem from an unresolved V gene, and the remainder is unexplained. Clone size and the V and J calls come from that table; the DNA yielded D and trimming. This sample holds 150,000 or so clones; almost 80% were observed only once. About 0.66% of the sample is taken by the ten largest.

This clonotype originated in a male donor in good health and CMV-seronegative. The chain employs TRBV5-1 and TRBJ2-1; confidence is insufficient to name the D gene. The sequenced material came from PBMCs. For the CDR3, the sequence is CASSLALEPYNEQFF. Read as DNA, the sequence is TGCGCCAGCAGCTTGGCTCTGGAGCCGTACAATGAGCAGTTCTTC. With the rest looked up from the reference TRBV5-1 and TRBJ2-1 genes rather than sequenced, the full variable domain is KAGVTQTPRYLIKTRGQQVTLSCSPISGHRSVSWYQQTPGQGLQFLFEYFSETQRNKGNFPGRFSGRQFSNSRSEMNVSTLELGDSALYLCASSLALEPYNEQFFGPGTRLTVL.